This T cell receptor (beta chain) was identified during a study of T cells in Graves' hyperthyroidism and ophthalmopathy. Comments on this clonotype: The antigen remains unidentified. This may come from a read error, since a much larger clone is one base off.

RNA transcripts gave rise to amplified TCR beta CDR3 regions. Primed by the HTBI set, a first-round RT-PCR was run on the TCR CDR3. Each CDR3 protein gets one entry after TCRdb re-called the multiplex PCR reads with MiXCR. The table lists around 600,000 distinct CDR3 sequences, more than 14% of them singletons. This CDR3 contains 14 residues. The V gene's germline CDR1 is MNHNS and CDR2 SASEGT. Study observations and caveats: Stable hyperthyroidism and ophthalmopathy were separated using 13 V-J signatures.

This TCR was recovered from a woman aged 45-59 years with Graves' ophthalmopathy. The chain is built from TRBV6-1 and TRBJ2-5; 7 nucleotides agree with TRBD2. The sample was blood. This chain's CDR3 is CASCEAGLKETQYF. In nucleotides, the CDR3 is TGTGCCAGCTGTGAAGCGGGACTTAAAGAGACCCAGTACTTC.